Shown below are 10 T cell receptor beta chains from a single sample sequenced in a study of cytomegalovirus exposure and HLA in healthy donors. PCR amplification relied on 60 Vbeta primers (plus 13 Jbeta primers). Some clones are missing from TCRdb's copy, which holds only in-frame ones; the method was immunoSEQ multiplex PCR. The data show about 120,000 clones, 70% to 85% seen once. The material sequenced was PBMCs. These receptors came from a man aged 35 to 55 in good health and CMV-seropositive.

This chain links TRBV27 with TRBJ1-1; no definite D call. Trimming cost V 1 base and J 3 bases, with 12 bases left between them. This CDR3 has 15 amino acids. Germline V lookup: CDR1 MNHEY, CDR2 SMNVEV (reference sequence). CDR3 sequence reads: CASSLWGGSDTEAFF. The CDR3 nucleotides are TGTGCCAGCAGTTTATGGGGTGGGAGCGACACTGAAGCTTTCTTT.

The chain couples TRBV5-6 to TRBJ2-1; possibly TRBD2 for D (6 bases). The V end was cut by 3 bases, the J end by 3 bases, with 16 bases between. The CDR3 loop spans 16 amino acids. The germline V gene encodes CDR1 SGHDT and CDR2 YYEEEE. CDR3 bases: TGTGCCAGCAGCTCCGGAGGCCGGGGGAGCTACAATGAGCAGTTCTTC. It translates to CASSSGGRGSYNEQFF. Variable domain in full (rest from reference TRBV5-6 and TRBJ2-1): DAGVTQSPTHLIKTRGQQVTLRCSPKSGHDTVSWYQQALGQGPQFIFQYYEEEERQRGNFPDRFSGHQFPNYSSELNVNALLLGDSALYLCASSSGGRGSYNEQFFGPGTRLTVL.

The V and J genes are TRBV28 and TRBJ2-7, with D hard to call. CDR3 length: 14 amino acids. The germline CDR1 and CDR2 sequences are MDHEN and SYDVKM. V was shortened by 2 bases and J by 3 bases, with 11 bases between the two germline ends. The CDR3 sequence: CASSLKVRNYEQYF. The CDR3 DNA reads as TGTGCCAGCAGTTTAAAGGTCAGGAACTACGAGCAGTACTTC.

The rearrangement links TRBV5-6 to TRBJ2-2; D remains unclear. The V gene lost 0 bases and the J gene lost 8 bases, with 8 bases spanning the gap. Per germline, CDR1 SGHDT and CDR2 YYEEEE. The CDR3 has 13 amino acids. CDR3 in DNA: TGTGCCAGCAGCTTGGCAGCGACGGGGGAGCTGTTTTTT. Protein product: CASSLAATGELFF.

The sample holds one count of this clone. As DNA, the CDR3 is TGTGCCAGCAGCCAAGATCTAGCAGGAACTAGAGTGGCCTACGAGCAGTACTTC. Protein product: CASSQDLAGTRVAYEQYF. The chain couples TRBV4-2 to TRBJ2-7; tentative D call: TRBD2 (5 bases). The length of the CDR3 is 18 residues. V was cut by 0 bases and J by 2 bases, with 20 bases left in between. Germline loops: CDR1 LGHNA, CDR2 YNFKEQ.

The CDR3 here is CASSLDGTGGTREQYF. In DNA form, the CDR3 reads TGCGCCAGCAGCTTGGACGGGACAGGGGGTACGAGGGAGCAGTACTTC. V gene TRBV5-1 combines with J gene TRBJ2-7; TRBD1 matches at 11 bases. Trimming cost V 0 bases and J 7 bases; bases outside gene matches: 9. The CDR3 is made up of 16 amino acids. The germline V gene encodes CDR1 SGHRS and CDR2 YFSETQ.

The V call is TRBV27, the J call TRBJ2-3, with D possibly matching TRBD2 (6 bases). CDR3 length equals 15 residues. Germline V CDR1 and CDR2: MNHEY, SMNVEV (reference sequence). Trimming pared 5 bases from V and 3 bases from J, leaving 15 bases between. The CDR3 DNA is TGTGCCAGCAGTCCCGGGGGTATGAGGACAGATACGCAGTATTTT. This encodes CASSPGGMRTDTQYF.

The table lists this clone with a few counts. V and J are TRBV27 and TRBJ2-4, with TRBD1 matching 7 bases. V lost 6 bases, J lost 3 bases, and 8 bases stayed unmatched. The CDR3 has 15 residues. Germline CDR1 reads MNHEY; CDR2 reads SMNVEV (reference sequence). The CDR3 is CASRIQGMGKNIQYF. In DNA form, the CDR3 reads TGTGCCAGCAGGATACAGGGGATGGGCAAAAACATTCAGTACTTC.

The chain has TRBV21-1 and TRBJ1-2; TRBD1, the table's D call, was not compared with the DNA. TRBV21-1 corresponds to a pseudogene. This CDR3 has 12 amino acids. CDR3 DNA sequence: TGTGCCAGCACCCGTAACAGGGACGGCTACACCTTC. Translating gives CASTRNRDGYTF.

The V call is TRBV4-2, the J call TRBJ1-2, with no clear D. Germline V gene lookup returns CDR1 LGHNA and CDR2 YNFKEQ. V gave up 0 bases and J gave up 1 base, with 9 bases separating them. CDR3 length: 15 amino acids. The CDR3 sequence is CASSQDRNSNYGYTF. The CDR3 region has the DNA TGTGCCAGCAGCCAAGATCGGAACAGTAACTATGGCTACACCTTC.